The clone carrying this TCR beta chain was detected ten times or more. The data were taken from a study of low-dose radiotherapy and immunotherapy resistance in tumors. Study background: With 1 Gy per fraction every two weeks, Cohort 2 accumulated 13 Gy across 26 weeks.

Time point here: before trial treatment. Every donor was treated with nivolumab, ipilimumab, aspirin, low-dose cyclophosphamide and also low-dose radiotherapy. Patients eligible had advanced solid tumors without tumor-infiltrating lymphocytes. The germline CDR1 and CDR2 sequences are LGHDT and YNNKEL (reference sequence). CDR3 size: 14 residues. The V end was cut by 2 bases, the J end by 15 bases, with 19 bases between. TRAV- and TRBV-specific primers, spanning alpha and beta chains, primed first-strand cDNA. TCR amplification involved 20 PCR cycles with a constant-region primer and V-primer adapter. TCRdb re-derived calls from the reads in MiXCR, one entry per CDR3 protein. The sample contains 35,000 to 50,000 distinct CDR3 sequences, roughly a third of which appear only once.

The rearrangement uses TRBV3-1 and TRBJ1-4; tentative D call: TRBD1 (5 bases). This receptor was identified in a male donor with gallbladder cancer. The sequences come from PBMCs, collected before treatment. CDR3: CASSQFISGTDLFF. For the CDR3, the DNA is TGTGCCAGCAGCCAATTCATATCCGGGACCGACTTGTTTTTT.